The present entry profiles one TCR beta chain with its context. Its antigen is still unknown. The data were taken from a study of cytomegalovirus exposure and HLA in healthy donors. Study-level points and caveats: Differences between HLA loci emerged in a later analysis of TCR association rates, with DRB1 most and HLA-C fewest. Sequencing depth across donors, presence/absence analyses assumed, was roughly uniform. In a later analysis, several top co-occurrence clusters appeared linked to parvovirus B19, influenza, CMV and Epstein-Barr virus.

Germline V gene data show CDR1 as SEHNR and CDR2 as FQNEAQ (reference sequence). V lost 2 bases, J lost 7 bases, and 4 bases stayed unmatched. The length of the CDR3 is 14 residues. PCR primers comprised 60 Vbeta and 13 Jbeta primers. Methods used by the authors: Later, tens of millions of unique TCR beta chains were counted in an analysis, and approximately 9.9 million of them were shared. The data were produced by immunoSEQ multiplex PCR, yet TCRdb's version contains in-frame clones alone and is incomplete. V, J and clone size are taken as reported in that table, and D and trimming were inferred from the DNA itself. This sample has some 170,000 clones, with almost 80% found just once.

The genes are TRBV7-9 and TRBJ2-4; 8 bases match TRBD2. Sequenced material: PBMCs. The origin of this receptor is a man in his forties in good health and CMV-seropositive. The CDR3 is CASSLSGGGNIQYF. Written as DNA, the CDR3 is TGTGCCAGCAGCTTATCGGGCGGGGGGAACATTCAGTACTTC.